This passage covers 20 T cell receptor beta chains from one sample sequenced in a study of blood T cell repertoires in COVID-19 (TCRdb year 2020). Preparation of the library involved the immunoSEQ multiplex PCR assay. Entries here come from immuneACCESS through TCRdb and include only in-frame sequences with V and J called. Some clones fail to appear in such tables; in the studies checked, an unresolved V gene covers under half of the shortfall, and the cause of the remainder is unknown. This sample holds around 30,000 clones; roughly 85% were observed only once. The ten largest account for approximately 6.3% of the sample. Sequencing was done on a sample of peripheral blood. These receptors were collected from a man aged 55 to 69 with active COVID-19.

In nucleotides, the CDR3 is TGTGCCAGCAGCACCCGGACTAGTGGTGAGCAGTTCTTC. It yields the protein CASSTRTSGEQFF. V usage is TRBV14 and J usage is TRBJ2-1; 7 bases agree with TRBD2. Germline values: CDR1 SGHDN, CDR2 FVKESK. The CDR3 is 13 amino acids. J was trimmed by 9 bases and V by 5 bases; bases with no gene match: 7. Full variable domain (remainder filled in from reference TRBV14 and TRBJ2-1): EAGVTQFPSHSVIEKGQTVTLRCDPISGHDNLYWYRRVMGKEIKFLLHFVKESKQDESGMPNNRFLAERTGGTYSTLKVQPAELEDSGVYFCASSTRTSGEQFFGPGTRLTVL.

This clone was detected once. The chain employs TRBV12-3 or TRBV12-4 and TRBJ2-3; possibly TRBD2 for D (6 bases). The CDR3 consists of 13 residues. V was cut by 2 bases and J by 5 bases, with 8 bases left in between. This CDR3 reads CASSLPEGDTQYF. Here the CDR3 DNA reads TGTGCCAGCAGTTTACCGGAGGGAGATACGCAGTATTTT.

This chain uses TRBV28 with TRBJ2-7; TRBD2 matches at 7 bases. J lost 5 bases, V lost 5 bases, and 15 bases had no gene match. Per the germline V gene, CDR1 is MDHEN and CDR2 is SYDVKM. The CDR3 length is 16 residues. CDR3 sequence: CASSTRAGFAWDEQYF. CDR3 bases: TGTGCCAGCAGTACAAGAGCGGGATTTGCTTGGGACGAGCAGTACTTC.

This clone was recorded only once. The chain recombines TRBV28 with TRBJ2-5; perhaps TRBD1 as D (7 bases). CDR1 is MDHEN, CDR2 SYDVKM, per germline. The CDR3 runs to 18 residues. V was cut by 2 bases and J by 5 bases, with 24 bases left in between. DNA for the CDR3: TGTGCCAGCAGTTTACCAGGGGGACTTCATATGTCCGGGGAGACCCAGTACTTC. Its translation is CASSLPGGLHMSGETQYF. Looking up the rest from reference TRBV28 and TRBJ2-5 gives the full variable domain: DVKVTQSSRYLVKRTGEKVFLECVQDMDHENMFWYRQDPGLGLRLIYFSYDVKMKEKGDIPEGYSVSREKKERFSLILESASTNQTSMYLCASSLPGGLHMSGETQYFGPGTRLLVL.

This chain uses TRBV10-3 with TRBJ2-7; 7 positions agree with TRBD2. The CDR3 runs 16 residues. Germline lookup yields CDR1 ENHRY and CDR2 SYGVKD. The V and J ends lost 2 bases and 5 bases, in that order; junction bases with no gene match: 12. CDR3 sequence reads: CAISERGAGVLHEQYF. CDR3 bases: TGTGCCATCAGTGAGAGGGGTGCGGGAGTTCTACACGAGCAGTACTTC.

J is TRBJ2-2 and V is TRBV2; 9 positions agree with TRBD2. Germline CDR1 is SNHLY and CDR2 is FYNNEI. CDR3 size: 15 residues. V shed 4 bases, J shed 4 bases, and the junction held 4 bases outside the gene matches. In nucleotides, the CDR3 is TGTGCCAGCAGTGCAGCGGGAGGAGGCACCGGGGAGCTGTTTTTT. Its protein is CASSAAGGGTGELFF.

The chain couples TRBV19 to TRBJ2-1, with a weak D call TRBD2 (6 bases). Germline V gene sequence: CDR1 LNHDA, CDR2 SQIVND (reference sequence). This CDR3 comprises 15 residues. With 5 bases removed from V and 0 bases from J, the gap between germline ends came to 11 bases. CDR3 nucleotides: TGTGCCAGTAGTTGGGGGAGGAGCTCCTACAATGAGCAGTTCTTC. As protein: CASSWGRSSYNEQFF. Filled out from reference TRBV19 and TRBJ2-1, the complete variable domain reads DGGITQSPKYLFRKEGQNVTLSCEQNLNHDAMYWYRQDPGQGLRLIYYSQIVNDFQKGDIAEGYSVSREKKESFPLTVTSAQKNPTAFYLCASSWGRSSYNEQFFGPGTRLTVL.

V gene TRBV10-3 combines with J gene TRBJ1-2; D is unclear. The CDR3 is 14 residues long. Germline assignment: CDR1 ENHRY and CDR2 SYGVKD. Trimming left V 0 bases short and J 5 bases short, with 10 bases between. In DNA, the CDR3 is TGTGCCATCAGTGAGTCGATTGAGGGATATGGCTACACCTTC. It is translated as CAISESIEGYGYTF.

CDR3 DNA: TGTGCCAGCAGCTTATTTGGACAGGGAGATCAGCCCCAGCATTTT. Protein: CASSLFGQGDQPQHF. The chain joins TRBV7-2 to TRBJ1-5; 8 nucleotides agree with TRBD1. Unmatched junction bases numbered 5, after V lost 2 bases and J lost 5 bases. The CDR3 is made up of 15 amino acids. CDR1 and CDR2 from the germline V gene are SGHTA and FQGNSA.

The chain couples TRBV5-4 to TRBJ2-1; 7 bases line up with TRBD1. This CDR3 has 12 residues. Germline values: CDR1 SGHNT, CDR2 YYREEE (reference sequence). J lost 14 bases, V lost 4 bases, and 9 bases had no gene match. The chain's CDR3 is CASSVEGAPKFF. CDR3 DNA sequence: TGTGCCAGCAGCGTCGAGGGGGCGCCGAAGTTCTTC.

This chain uses TRBV3-1 (or the pseudogene TRBV3-2) with TRBJ2-7; D is uncertain. V was pared by 3 bases and J by 3 bases, with 6 bases between. In germline, CDR1 is LGHDT, CDR2 YNNKEL (reference sequence). The CDR3 covers 12 residues. The CDR3 is CASSHGSYEQYV. In nucleotides, the CDR3 is TGTGCCAGCAGCCATGGTAGCTACGAGCAGTACGTC.

V gene TRBV30 combines with J gene TRBJ2-1, with D possibly TRBD2 on 5 matching bases. The length of the CDR3 is 12 residues. V lost 2 bases and J lost 4, with 6 bases in between. From germline, CDR1 is GTSNPN and CDR2 SVGIG (reference sequence). CDR3 in DNA: TGTGCCTGGAGTACTAGTTACAATGAGCAGTTCTTC. Residues: CAWSTSYNEQFF.

This chain links TRBV3-1 (or the pseudogene TRBV3-2) with TRBJ1-5; D gene ambiguous. The germline CDR1 and CDR2 sequences are LGHDT and YNNKEL (reference sequence). V shed 0 bases and J shed 2 bases, with 8 bases lying between them. The CDR3 is 15 residues long. CDR3: CASSQEPRGNQPQHF. The CDR3, as DNA: TGTGCCAGCAGCCAAGAACCCCGGGGCAATCAGCCCCAGCATTTT.

This chain links TRBV28 with TRBJ1-3, with TRBD1 as a possible D gene (5 bases). CDR3 length: 19 residues. From germline, CDR1 is MDHEN and CDR2 SYDVKM. The V end was cut by 7 bases, the J end by 0 bases, with 25 bases between. The CDR3, as DNA: TGTGCCAGCACCCCCGGACATGGTAGGACCAGGGCCTCTGGAAACACCATATATTTT. This gives the protein CASTPGHGRTRASGNTIYF.

The J gene is TRBJ2-3, the V gene TRBV10-2, with a possible D match to TRBD2 (6 bases). The germline V gene has CDR1 WSHSY and CDR2 SAAADI. Trimming pared 8 bases from V and 2 bases from J, leaving 23 bases between. The CDR3 has 17 residues. CDR3 nucleotide sequence: TGCGCCAGCTCCCCGAAAGGCGGGGCGACCCTCACAGATACGCAGTATTTT. Protein sequence: CASSPKGGATLTDTQYF.

This rearrangement joins TRBV19 to TRBJ2-7; D is unresolved. Trimming took 3 bases from V and 0 from J, leaving 12 bases between them. Germline-derived CDR1 and CDR2 are LNHDA and SQIVND (reference sequence). CDR3 length: 15 residues. The DNA of the CDR3 is TGTGCCAGTAGTATGAGTAAGCATACCTCCTACGAGCAGTACTTC. Amino acids: CASSMSKHTSYEQYF.

The DNA of the CDR3 is TGTGCCAGCACAGGGGTGACGCAGCCCCAGCATTTT. Translating it yields CASTGVTQPQHF. The V and J genes are TRBV6-5 and TRBJ1-5; possible D gene TRBD1, 6 bases. The CDR3 is 12 amino acids. The germline V gene encodes CDR1 MNHEY and CDR2 SVGAGI. Trimming took 7 bases from V and 7 from J, leaving 11 bases between them.

This chain links TRBV5-1 with TRBJ1-1; D ambiguous. The CDR3 length is 15 residues. Trimming took 3 bases from V and 4 from J, leaving 16 bases between them. The germline V gene has CDR1 SGHRS and CDR2 YFSETQ. DNA for the CDR3: TGCGCCAGCAGCTCGGCTTGGTCGGGGAGCACTGAAGCTTTCTTT. This codes for CASSSAWSGSTEAFF.

The chain is built from TRBV19 and TRBJ2-3; 7 positions match TRBD2. The CDR3 loop spans 16 amino acids. Germline V lookup: CDR1 LNHDA, CDR2 SQIVND (reference sequence). After removal of 2 bases from V and 3 bases from J, the junction contained 8 bases not matched to a gene. CDR3 nucleotides: TGTGCCAGTAGTATACGGGCTAGCGGTAGGACAGATACGCAGTATTTT. As protein: CASSIRASGRTDTQYF. The full variable domain, its missing parts supplied by reference TRBV19 and TRBJ2-3, is DGGITQSPKYLFRKEGQNVTLSCEQNLNHDAMYWYRQDPGQGLRLIYYSQIVNDFQKGDIAEGYSVSREKKESFPLTVTSAQKNPTAFYLCASSIRASGRTDTQYFGPGTRLTVL.

The chain couples TRBV18 to TRBJ2-2, with D tentatively TRBD1 (5 bases). The germline V and J ends were trimmed by 2 bases and 10 bases, with 20 bases remaining between them. The CDR3 runs to 16 residues. Germline V CDR1 and CDR2: KGHSH, LQKENI. In nucleotides, the CDR3 is TGTGCCAGCTCACCAAGGACACTTCCTGGCACCTCGGAGCTGTTTTTT. Residues: CASSPRTLPGTSELFF.